The entry below gives a single T cell receptor beta chain sequence along with its context. Its antigen remains unknown. The data stem from a study of a mutant IDH1 vaccine in newly diagnosed glioma. At the level of the study: Initiation of the vaccine course occurred 4-6 weeks after radiotherapy alone, or alongside temozolomide cycles.

Time point of the sample: week 23, last vaccination. A 20-mer mutant IDH1 peptide at 300 ug was injected subcutaneously with topical imiquimod. Produced via immunoSEQ multiplex PCR; TCRdb's table is partial and in-frame only. The sample has tens of thousands of clones; 75% to 90% are singletons. The CDR3 is 13 amino acids. V was pared by 6 bases and J by 8 bases, with 16 bases between. The germline V gene encodes CDR1 MDHEN and CDR2 SYDVKM. This material consisted of PBMCs, taken from a glioma patient whose treatment included an IDH1 peptide vaccine. The source is a woman between 50 and 59 years old with glioma. The V gene is TRBV28, the J gene TRBJ1-2, with D perhaps matching TRBD1 (6 bases). The CDR3, as DNA: TGTGCCAGCAGCTCCACAGGGTTGTTGGGCTACACCTTC. Its protein product is CASSSTGLLGYTF.